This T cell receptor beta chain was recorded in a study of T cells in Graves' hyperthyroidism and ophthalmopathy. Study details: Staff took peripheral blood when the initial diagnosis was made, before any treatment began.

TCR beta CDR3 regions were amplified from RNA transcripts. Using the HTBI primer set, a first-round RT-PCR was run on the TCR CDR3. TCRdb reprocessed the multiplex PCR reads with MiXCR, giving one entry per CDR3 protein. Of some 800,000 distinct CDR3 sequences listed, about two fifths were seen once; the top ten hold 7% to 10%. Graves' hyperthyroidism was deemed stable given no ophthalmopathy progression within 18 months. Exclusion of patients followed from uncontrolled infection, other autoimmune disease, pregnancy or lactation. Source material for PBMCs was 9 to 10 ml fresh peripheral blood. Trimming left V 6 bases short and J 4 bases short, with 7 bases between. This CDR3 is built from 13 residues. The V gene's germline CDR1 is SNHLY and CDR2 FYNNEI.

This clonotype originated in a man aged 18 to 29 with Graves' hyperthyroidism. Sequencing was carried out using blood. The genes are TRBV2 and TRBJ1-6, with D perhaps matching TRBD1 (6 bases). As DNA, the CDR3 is TGTGCCAGCAGGGGGACATATAATTCACCCCTCCACTTT. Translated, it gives CASRGTYNSPLHF.